A selection of T cell receptor beta chains follows, all from one sample in a study of blood T cell repertoires in COVID-19. Some clones are missing from TCRdb's copy, which holds only in-frame ones; the method was immunoSEQ multiplex PCR. The sample contains over 70,000 clones, approximately 88% of which appear only once. Sequencing was done on a sample of peripheral blood. These TCRs come from a woman over 75 with acute or convalescent COVID-19. CDR3s include the opening cysteine and the closing phenylalanine or tryptophan. A D gene is named only where the DNA matches it firmly. Where a row states a size, it is once, few, many or the class of an expanded clone; other rows omit it.

V: TRBV27
D: .
size: once
J: TRBJ2-7
CDR3: CASSLRQSYEQYF
DNA: TGTGCCAGCAGTTTGAGGCAGTCCTACGAGCAGTACTTC

V: TRBV18
D: .
size: .
J: TRBJ2-1
CDR3: CASSSEGDNEQFF
DNA: TGTGCCAGCTCATCCGAAGGGGACAATGAGCAGTTCTTC

V: TRBV3-1/TRBV3-2
D: TRBD2
size: few
J: TRBJ2-1
CDR3: CASSQALAGGHNEQFF
DNA: TGTGCCAGCAGCCAAGCCTTAGCGGGAGGACACAATGAGCAGTTCTTC

V: TRBV5-6
D: TRBD2
size: .
J: TRBJ2-1
CDR3: CASSLLTSETNEQFF
DNA: TGTGCCAGCAGCTTACTGACTAGCGAGACCAATGAGCAGTTCTTC

V: TRBV7-8
D: .
size: .
J: TRBJ1-5
CDR3: CASSLRGNQPQHF
DNA: TGTGCCAGCAGCTTACGGGGCAATCAGCCCCAGCATTTT

V: TRBV28
D: .
size: .
J: TRBJ1-1
CDR3: CASRSRSVGAFF
DNA: TGTGCCAGCAGGTCCCGATCGGTTGGAGCTTTCTTT

V: TRBV25-1
D: .
size: .
J: TRBJ1-2
CDR3: CASSETGLFYGYTF
DNA: TGTGCCAGCAGTGAAACAGGCCTATTCTATGGCTACACCTTC

V: TRBV18
D: .
size: .
J: TRBJ1-1
CDR3: CASSPSQAGTTEAFF
DNA: TGTGCCAGCTCACCAAGCCAGGCGGGTACCACTGAAGCTTTCTTT

V: TRBV18
D: .
size: .
J: TRBJ1-2
CDR3: CASSPPGDGYTF
DNA: TGTGCCAGCTCACCACCCGGAGATGGCTACACCTTC

V: TRBV6-5
D: .
size: .
J: TRBJ2-7
CDR3: CASSSQSSEQYF
DNA: TGTGCCAGCAGTTCTCAGTCCAGCGAGCAGTACTTC

V: TRBV6-5
D: TRBD1
size: .
J: TRBJ1-6
CDR3: CASSSGTAYNSPLHF
DNA: TGTGCCAGCAGCTCCGGGACAGCCTATAATTCACCCCTCCACTTT

V: TRBV11-2
D: .
size: .
J: TRBJ2-1
CDR3: CASSLDLANDEQFF
DNA: TGTGCCAGCAGCTTAGATCTAGCGAACGATGAGCAGTTCTTC

V: TRBV19
D: .
size: .
J: TRBJ1-2
CDR3: CASRPVGLNIGYTF
DNA: TGTGCCAGTAGGCCAGTGGGGCTTAATATCGGCTACACCTTC

V: TRBV6-4
D: TRBD2
size: .
J: TRBJ2-7
CDR3: CASRIPLGYSGGYEQYF
DNA: TGTGCCAGCAGAATACCCCTCGGATATAGCGGGGGCTACGAGCAGTACTTC

V: TRBV18
D: TRBD2
size: .
J: TRBJ2-2
CDR3: CASSPLAGHTGELFF
DNA: TGTGCCAGCTCACCACTAGCGGGGCACACCGGGGAGCTGTTTTTT

V: TRBV4-2
D: .
size: .
J: TRBJ2-5
CDR3: CASSQEGGEETQYF
DNA: TGTGCCAGCAGCCAAGAAGGCGGGGAAGAGACCCAGTACTTC

V: TRBV19
D: TRBD2
size: .
J: TRBJ2-1
CDR3: CASSIEGTSGRYWNEQFF
DNA: TGTGCCAGTAGTATAGAGGGGACTAGCGGGAGGTATTGGAATGAGCAGTTCTTC

V: TRBV12-5
D: TRBD1
size: .
J: TRBJ1-2
CDR3: CASGWDRGLKDYGYTF
DNA: TGTGCTAGTGGTTGGGACAGGGGGCTCAAGGACTATGGCTACACCTTC

V: TRBV2
D: .
size: .
J: TRBJ2-3
CDR3: CASSDDSPPRADTQYF
DNA: TGTGCCAGCAGTGACGATTCCCCCCCCAGGGCAGATACGCAGTATTTT

V: TRBV14
D: TRBD1
size: .
J: TRBJ2-2
CDR3: CASSRDRAGELFF
DNA: TGTGCCAGCAGCAGAGACAGGGCCGGGGAGCTGTTTTTT

V: TRBV9
D: .
size: .
J: TRBJ2-5
CDR3: CASSVGYGGPTQYF
DNA: TGTGCCAGCAGCGTAGGTTACGGGGGGCCGACCCAGTACTTC

V: TRBV19
D: TRBD2
size: .
J: TRBJ2-1
CDR3: CASSISGFSYNEQFF
DNA: TGTGCCAGTAGTATTAGCGGGTTCTCCTACAATGAGCAGTTCTTC

V: TRBV10-3
D: .
size: .
J: TRBJ1-1
CDR3: CAISEGQKKAFF
DNA: TGTGCCATCAGTGAGGGACAGAAGAAAGCTTTCTTT

V: TRBV9
D: .
size: .
J: TRBJ1-1
CDR3: CASSVGADLMNTEAFF
DNA: TGTGCCAGCAGCGTAGGGGCAGACCTTATGAACACTGAAGCTTTCTTT